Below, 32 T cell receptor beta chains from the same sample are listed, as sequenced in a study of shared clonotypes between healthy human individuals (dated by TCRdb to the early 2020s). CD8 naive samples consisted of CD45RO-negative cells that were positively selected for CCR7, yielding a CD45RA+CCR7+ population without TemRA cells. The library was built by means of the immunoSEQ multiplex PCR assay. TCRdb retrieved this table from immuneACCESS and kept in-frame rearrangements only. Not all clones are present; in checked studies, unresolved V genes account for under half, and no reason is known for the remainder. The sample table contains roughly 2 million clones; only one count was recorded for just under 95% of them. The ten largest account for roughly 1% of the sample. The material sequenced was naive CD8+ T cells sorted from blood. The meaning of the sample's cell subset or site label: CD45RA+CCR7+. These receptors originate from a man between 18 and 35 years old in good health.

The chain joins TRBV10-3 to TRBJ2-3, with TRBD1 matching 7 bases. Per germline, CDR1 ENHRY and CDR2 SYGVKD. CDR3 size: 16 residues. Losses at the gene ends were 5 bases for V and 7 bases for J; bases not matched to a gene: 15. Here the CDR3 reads CAISSDTGVLMNTQYF. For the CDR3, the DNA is TGTGCCATCAGTAGTGACACAGGGGTCCTGATGAATACGCAGTATTTT.

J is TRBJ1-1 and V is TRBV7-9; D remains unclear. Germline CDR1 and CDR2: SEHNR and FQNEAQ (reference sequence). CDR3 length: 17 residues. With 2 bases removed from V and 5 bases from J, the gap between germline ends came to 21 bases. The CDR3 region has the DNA TGTGCCAGCAGCTTAACAGAGGGAATACGGGAGGTGACTGAAGCTTTCTTT. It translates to CASSLTEGIREVTEAFF. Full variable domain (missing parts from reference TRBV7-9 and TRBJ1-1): DTGVSQNPRHKITKRGQNVTFRCDPISEHNRLYWYRQTLGQGPEFLTYFQNEAQLEKSRLLSDRFSAERPKGSFSTLEIQRTEQGDSAMYLCASSLTEGIREVTEAFFGQGTRLTVV.

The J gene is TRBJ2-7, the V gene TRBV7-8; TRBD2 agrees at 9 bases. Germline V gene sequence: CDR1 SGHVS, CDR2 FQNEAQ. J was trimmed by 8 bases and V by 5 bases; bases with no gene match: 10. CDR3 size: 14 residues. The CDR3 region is CASSNQREEFKQYF. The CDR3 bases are TGTGCCAGCAGCAACCAGCGGGAGGAATTCAAGCAGTACTTC. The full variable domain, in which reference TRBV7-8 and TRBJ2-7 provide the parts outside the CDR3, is GAGVSQSPRYKVAKRGQDVALRCDPISGHVSLFWYQQALGQGPEFLTYFQNEAQLDKSGLPSDRFFAERPEGSVSTLKIQRTQQEDSAVYLCASSNQREEFKQYFGPGTRLTVT.

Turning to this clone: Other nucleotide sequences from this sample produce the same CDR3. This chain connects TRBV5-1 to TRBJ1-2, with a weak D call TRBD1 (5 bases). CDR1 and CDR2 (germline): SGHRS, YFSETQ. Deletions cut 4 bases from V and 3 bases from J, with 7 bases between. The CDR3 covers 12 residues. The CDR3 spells CASSGGDYGYTF. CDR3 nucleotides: TGCGCCAGCAGCGGAGGGGACTATGGCTACACCTTC.

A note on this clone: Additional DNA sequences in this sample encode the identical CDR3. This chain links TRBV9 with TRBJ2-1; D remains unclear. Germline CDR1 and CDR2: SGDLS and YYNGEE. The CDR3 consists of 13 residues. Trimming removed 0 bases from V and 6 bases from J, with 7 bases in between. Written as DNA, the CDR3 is TGTGCCAGCAGCGTAGACGGGTCCAATGAGCAGTTCTTC. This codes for CASSVDGSNEQFF.

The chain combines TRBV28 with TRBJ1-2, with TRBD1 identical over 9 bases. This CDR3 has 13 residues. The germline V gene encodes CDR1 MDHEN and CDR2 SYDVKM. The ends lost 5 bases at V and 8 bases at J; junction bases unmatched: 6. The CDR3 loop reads CASSDRGVGGYTF. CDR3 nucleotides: TGTGCCAGCAGTGACAGGGGGGTGGGCGGCTACACCTTC.

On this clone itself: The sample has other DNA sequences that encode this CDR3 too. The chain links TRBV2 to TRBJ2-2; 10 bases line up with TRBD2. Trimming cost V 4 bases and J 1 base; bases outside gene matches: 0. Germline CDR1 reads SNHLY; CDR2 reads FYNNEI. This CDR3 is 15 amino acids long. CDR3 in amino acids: CASSGLAGNTGELFF. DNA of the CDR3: TGTGCCAGCAGTGGACTAGCGGGGAACACCGGGGAGCTGTTTTTT.

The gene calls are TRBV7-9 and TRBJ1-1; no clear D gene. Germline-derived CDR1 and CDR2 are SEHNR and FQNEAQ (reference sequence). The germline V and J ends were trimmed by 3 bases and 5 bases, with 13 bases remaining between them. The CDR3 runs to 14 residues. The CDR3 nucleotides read TGTGCCAGCAGCTTTGGCGGTTTGAGTACTGAAGCTTTCTTT. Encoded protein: CASSFGGLSTEAFF.

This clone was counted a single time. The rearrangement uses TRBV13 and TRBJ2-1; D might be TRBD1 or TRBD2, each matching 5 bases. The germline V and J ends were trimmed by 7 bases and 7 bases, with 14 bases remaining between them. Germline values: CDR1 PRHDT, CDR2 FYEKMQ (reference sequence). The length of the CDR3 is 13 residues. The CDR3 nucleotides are TGTGCCAGCACCTTGGGGGTAGGGAATGAGCAGTTCTTC. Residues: CASTLGVGNEQFF.

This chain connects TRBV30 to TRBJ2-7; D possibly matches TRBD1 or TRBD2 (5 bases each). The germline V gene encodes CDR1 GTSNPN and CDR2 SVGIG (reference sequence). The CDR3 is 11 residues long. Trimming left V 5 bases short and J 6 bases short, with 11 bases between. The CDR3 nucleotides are TGTGCCTGGGGCAGGGAGCCCGAGCAGTACTTC. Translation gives CAWGREPEQYF.

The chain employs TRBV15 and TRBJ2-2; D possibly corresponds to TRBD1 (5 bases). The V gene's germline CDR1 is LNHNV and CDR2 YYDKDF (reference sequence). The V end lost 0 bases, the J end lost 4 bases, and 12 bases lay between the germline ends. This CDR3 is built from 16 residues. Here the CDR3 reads CATSRDSVGATGELFF. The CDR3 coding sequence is TGTGCCACCAGCAGAGATTCTGTAGGGGCCACCGGGGAGCTGTTTTTT.

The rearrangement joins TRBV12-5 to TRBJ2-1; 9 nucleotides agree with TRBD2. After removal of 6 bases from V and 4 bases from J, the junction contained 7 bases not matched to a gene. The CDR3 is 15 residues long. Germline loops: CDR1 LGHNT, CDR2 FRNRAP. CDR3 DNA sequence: TGTGCTAGTGGGGATGGACTAGCGCATTACAATGAGCAGTTCTTC. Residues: CASGDGLAHYNEQFF.

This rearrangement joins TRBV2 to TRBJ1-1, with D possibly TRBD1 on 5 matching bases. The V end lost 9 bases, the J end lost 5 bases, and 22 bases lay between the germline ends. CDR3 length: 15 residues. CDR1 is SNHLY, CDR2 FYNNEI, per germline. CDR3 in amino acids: CARDKRDAVGTEAFF. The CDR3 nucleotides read TGTGCCAGAGACAAAAGGGACGCCGTGGGGACTGAAGCTTTCTTT. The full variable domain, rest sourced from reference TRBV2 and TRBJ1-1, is EPEVTQTPSHQVTQMGQEVILRCVPISNHLYFYWYRQILGQKVEFLVSFYNNEISEKSEIFDDQFSVERPDGSNFTLKIRSTKLEDSAMYFCARDKRDAVGTEAFFGQGTRLTVV.

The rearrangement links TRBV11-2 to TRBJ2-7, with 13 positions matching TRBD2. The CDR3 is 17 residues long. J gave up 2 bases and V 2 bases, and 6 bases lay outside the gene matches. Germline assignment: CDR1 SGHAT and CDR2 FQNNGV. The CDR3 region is CASSLRTSGSLTYEQYF. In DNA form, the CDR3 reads TGTGCCAGCAGCTTACGGACTAGCGGGAGCTTGACCTACGAGCAGTACTTC.

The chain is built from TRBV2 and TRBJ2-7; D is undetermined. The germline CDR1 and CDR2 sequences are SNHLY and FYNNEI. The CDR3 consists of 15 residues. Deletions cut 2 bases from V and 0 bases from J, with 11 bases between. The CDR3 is CASSELTGYSYEQYF. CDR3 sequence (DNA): TGTGCCAGCAGTGAACTAACGGGTTACTCCTACGAGCAGTACTTC. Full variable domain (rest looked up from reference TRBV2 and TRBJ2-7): EPEVTQTPSHQVTQMGQEVILRCVPISNHLYFYWYRQILGQKVEFLVSFYNNEISEKSEIFDDQFSVERPDGSNFTLKIRSTKLEDSAMYFCASSELTGYSYEQYFGPGTRLTVT.

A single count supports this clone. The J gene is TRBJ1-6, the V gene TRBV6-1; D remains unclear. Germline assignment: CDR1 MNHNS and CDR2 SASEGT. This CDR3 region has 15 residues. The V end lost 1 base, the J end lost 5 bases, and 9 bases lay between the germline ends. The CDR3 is CASSEGWPNNSPLHF. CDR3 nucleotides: TGTGCCAGCAGTGAAGGCTGGCCTAATAATTCACCCCTCCACTTT.

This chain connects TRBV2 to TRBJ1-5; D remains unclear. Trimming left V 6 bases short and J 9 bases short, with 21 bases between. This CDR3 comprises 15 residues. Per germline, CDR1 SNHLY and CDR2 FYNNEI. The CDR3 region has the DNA TGTGCCAGCAGCGACCTTACGAAGGGCCAAGGGCCCCAGCATTTT. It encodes CASSDLTKGQGPQHF.

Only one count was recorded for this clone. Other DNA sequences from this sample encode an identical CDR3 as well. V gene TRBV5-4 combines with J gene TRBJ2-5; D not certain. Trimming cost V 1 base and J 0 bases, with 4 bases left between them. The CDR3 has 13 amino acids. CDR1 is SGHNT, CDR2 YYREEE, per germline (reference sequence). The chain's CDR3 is CASSLWDQETQYF. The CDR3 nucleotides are TGTGCCAGCAGCTTGTGGGACCAAGAGACCCAGTACTTC.

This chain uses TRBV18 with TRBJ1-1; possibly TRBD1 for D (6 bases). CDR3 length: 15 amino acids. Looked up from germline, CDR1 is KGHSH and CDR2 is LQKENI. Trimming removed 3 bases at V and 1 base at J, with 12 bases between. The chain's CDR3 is CASSPVGAANTEAFF. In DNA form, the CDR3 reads TGTGCCAGCTCACCCGTGGGGGCAGCGAACACTGAAGCTTTCTTT.

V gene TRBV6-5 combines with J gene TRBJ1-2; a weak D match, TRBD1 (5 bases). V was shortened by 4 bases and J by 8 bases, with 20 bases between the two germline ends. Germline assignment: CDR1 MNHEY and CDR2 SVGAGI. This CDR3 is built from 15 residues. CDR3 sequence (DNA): TGTGCCAGCAGTTCGATGGGCTTTGCAGGGATGGGCTACACCTTC. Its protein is CASSSMGFAGMGYTF.

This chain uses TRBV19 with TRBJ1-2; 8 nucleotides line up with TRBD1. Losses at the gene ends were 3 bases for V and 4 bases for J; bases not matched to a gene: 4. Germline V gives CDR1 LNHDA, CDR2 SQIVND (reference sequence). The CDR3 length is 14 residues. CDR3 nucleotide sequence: TGTGCCAGTAGTATCTCAGGGGGCAGCTATGGCTACACCTTC. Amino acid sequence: CASSISGGSYGYTF.

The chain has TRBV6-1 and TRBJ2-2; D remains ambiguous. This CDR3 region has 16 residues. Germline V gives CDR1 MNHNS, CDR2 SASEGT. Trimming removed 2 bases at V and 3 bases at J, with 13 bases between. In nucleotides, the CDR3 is TGTGCCAGCAGTGAATACTTCGAAGGCGACACCGGGGAGCTGTTTTTT. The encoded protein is CASSEYFEGDTGELFF.

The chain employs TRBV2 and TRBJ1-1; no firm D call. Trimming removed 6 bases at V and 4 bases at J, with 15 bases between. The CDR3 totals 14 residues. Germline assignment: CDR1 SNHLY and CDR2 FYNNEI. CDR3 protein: CASRTGAVTTEAFF. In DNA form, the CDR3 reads TGTGCCAGCAGGACGGGAGCGGTCACCACTGAAGCTTTCTTT.

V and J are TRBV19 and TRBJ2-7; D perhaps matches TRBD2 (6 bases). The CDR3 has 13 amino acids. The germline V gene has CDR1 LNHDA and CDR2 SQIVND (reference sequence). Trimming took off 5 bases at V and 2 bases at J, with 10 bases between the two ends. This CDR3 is CASSAGTTYEQYF. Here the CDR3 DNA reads TGTGCCAGTAGTGCGGGGACCACCTACGAGCAGTACTTC.

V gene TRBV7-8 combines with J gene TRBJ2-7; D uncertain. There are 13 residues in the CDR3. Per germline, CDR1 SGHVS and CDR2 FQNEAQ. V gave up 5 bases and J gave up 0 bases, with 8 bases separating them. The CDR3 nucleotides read TGTGCCAGCAGCGTGGACGGCTCCTACGAGCAGTACTTC. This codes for CASSVDGSYEQYF.

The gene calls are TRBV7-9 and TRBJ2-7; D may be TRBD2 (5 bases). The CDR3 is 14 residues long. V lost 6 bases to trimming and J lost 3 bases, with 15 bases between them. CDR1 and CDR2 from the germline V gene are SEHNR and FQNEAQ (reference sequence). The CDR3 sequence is CASSQETGSYEQYF. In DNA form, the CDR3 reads TGTGCCAGCAGTCAGGAGACGGGGAGCTACGAGCAGTACTTC.

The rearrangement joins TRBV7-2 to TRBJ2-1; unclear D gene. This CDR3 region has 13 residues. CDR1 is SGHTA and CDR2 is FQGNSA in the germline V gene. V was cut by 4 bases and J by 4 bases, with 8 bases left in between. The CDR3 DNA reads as TGTGCCAGCAGCTCCTTGATTTACAATGAGCAGTTCTTC. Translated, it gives CASSSLIYNEQFF.

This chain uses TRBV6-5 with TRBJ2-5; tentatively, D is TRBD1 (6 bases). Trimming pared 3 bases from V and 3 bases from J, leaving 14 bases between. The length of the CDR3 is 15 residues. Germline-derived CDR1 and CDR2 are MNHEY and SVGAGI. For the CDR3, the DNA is TGTGCCAGCAGTTATTGGGGCAGGGGCGAAGAGACCCAGTACTTC. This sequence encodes CASSYWGRGEETQYF.

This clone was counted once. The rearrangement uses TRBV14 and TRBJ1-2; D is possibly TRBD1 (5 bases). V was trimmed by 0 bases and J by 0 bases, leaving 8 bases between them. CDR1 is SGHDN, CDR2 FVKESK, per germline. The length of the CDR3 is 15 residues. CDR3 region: CASSQDGGANYGYTF. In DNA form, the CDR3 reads TGTGCCAGCAGCCAAGATGGGGGAGCTAACTATGGCTACACCTTC. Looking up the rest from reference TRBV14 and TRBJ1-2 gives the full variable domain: EAGVTQFPSHSVIEKGQTVTLRCDPISGHDNLYWYRRVMGKEIKFLLHFVKESKQDESGMPNNRFLAERTGGTYSTLKVQPAELEDSGVYFCASSQDGGANYGYTFGSGTRLTVV.

This CDR3 reads CASSLGGQAISYEQYF. The CDR3 nucleotides are TGTGCCAGCAGCTTGGGCGGACAGGCAATTTCCTACGAGCAGTACTTC. The rearrangement links TRBV5-6 to TRBJ2-7; 7 bases align to TRBD1. J lost 1 base, V lost 0 bases, and 7 bases had no gene match. This CDR3 has 16 amino acids. Germline V gene lookup returns CDR1 SGHDT and CDR2 YYEEEE.

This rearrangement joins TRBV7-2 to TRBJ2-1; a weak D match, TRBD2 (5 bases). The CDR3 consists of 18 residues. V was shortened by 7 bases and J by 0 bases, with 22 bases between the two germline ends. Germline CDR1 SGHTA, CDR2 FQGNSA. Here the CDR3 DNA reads TGTGCCAGCACCCACCCTCATGGAGGTCAGAGCTCCTACAATGAGCAGTTCTTC. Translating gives CASTHPHGGQSSYNEQFF.

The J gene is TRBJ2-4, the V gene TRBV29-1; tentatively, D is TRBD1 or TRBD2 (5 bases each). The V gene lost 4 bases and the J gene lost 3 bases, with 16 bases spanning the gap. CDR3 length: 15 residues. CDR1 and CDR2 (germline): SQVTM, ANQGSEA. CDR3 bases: TGCAGCGTTGCGACAGCCCAAGGAGGCAAAAACATTCAGTACTTC. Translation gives CSVATAQGGKNIQYF.